Listed below are T cell receptor beta chains from one sample, sequenced in a study of PD-L1 blockade in urothelial cancer. The data were produced by immunoSEQ multiplex PCR, yet TCRdb's version contains in-frame clones alone and is incomplete. In the table there are roughly 90,000 clones, more than 90% of which are singletons. Specimen: PBMCs, collected around atezolizumab (anti-PD-L1) treatment. These receptors were taken from a man in his 60s with urothelial cancer. Both conserved end residues are part of each CDR3. Each record gives: D gene, clone size, J gene, V gene, CDR3 protein, CDR3 DNA. D genes are given only for firm matches. Clone size, where shown, is once, few, many, or a class for clones that have expanded.

NA	NA	TRBJ2-5	TRBV5-1	CASRERASQETQYF	TGCGCCAGCAGGGAGCGGGCCTCCCAAGAGACCCAGTACTTC
NA	NA	TRBJ2-7	TRBV10-3	CAIGGTYEQYF	TGTGCCATCGGGGGGACCTACGAGCAGTACTTC
NA	NA	TRBJ2-7	TRBV7-9	CASSVGGGPEYEQYF	TGTGCCAGCAGCGTAGGGGGAGGACCGGAGTACGAGCAGTACTTC
TRBD1	NA	TRBJ1-3	TRBV5-1	CASSRGQDGNTIYF	TGCGCCAGCAGCAGGGGACAGGATGGAAACACCATATATTTT
TRBD2	NA	TRBJ2-2	TRBV5-1	CASSLRLANDDTGELFF	TGCGCCAGCAGCTTACGACTAGCGAACGATGACACCGGGGAGCTGTTTTTT
TRBD2	once	TRBJ2-7	TRBV6-1	CASSGRETSANEQYF	TGTGCCAGCAGTGGGAGGGAGACTAGCGCCAACGAGCAGTACTTC
TRBD2	NA	TRBJ2-1	TRBV5-1	CASSGGVNYNEQFF	TGCGCCAGCTCCGGGGGGGTAAACTACAATGAGCAGTTCTTC
TRBD1	NA	TRBJ1-2	TRBV5-1	CASSLTGTANSHGYTF	TGCGCCAGCAGCTTAACCGGGACAGCAAATAGCCATGGCTACACCTTC
TRBD2	NA	TRBJ2-1	TRBV7-3	CASSLPSSGGAGDEQFF	TGTGCCAGCAGCTTACCAAGTAGCGGGGGGGCTGGGGATGAGCAGTTCTTC
NA	NA	TRBJ2-5	TRBV6-6	CASSPTVETQYF	TGTGCCAGCAGTCCCACAGTAGAGACCCAGTACTTC
TRBD2	NA	TRBJ2-5	TRBV14	CASSPRVLAGAETQYF	TGTGCCAGCAGCCCCCGGGTCCTAGCGGGGGCTGAGACCCAGTACTTC
TRBD1	NA	TRBJ1-1	TRBV5-4	CASSFGQAEAFF	TGTGCCAGCAGCTTCGGACAGGCAGAAGCTTTCTTT
NA	NA	TRBJ2-6	TRBV7-2	CASSPRGSPSGANVLTF	TGTGCCAGCAGCCCTAGGGGGTCCCCTTCGGGGGCCAACGTCCTGACTTTC
NA	NA	TRBJ1-1	TRBV29-1	CSVPDRANTEAFF	TGCAGCGTACCGGACAGAGCGAACACTGAAGCTTTCTTT
TRBD1	once	TRBJ1-1	TRBV29-1	CSVARQGGSLGSTEAFF	TGCAGCGTTGCCCGACAGGGAGGAAGTTTGGGTAGCACTGAAGCTTTCTTT